This entry features one TCR beta chain sequence. Its antigen is not identified. This entry belongs to a study of T cell responses to AZD1222 COVID-19 vaccine. Germline V lookup: CDR1 SEHNR, CDR2 FQNEAQ (reference sequence). Trimming took off 10 bases at V and 10 bases at J, with 14 bases between the two ends. This CDR3 has 11 residues. The table came from immunoSEQ multiplex PCR; TCRdb's copy has only in-frame clones and leaves some out. The data show about 150,000 clones, about 88% seen once. Notes on the study in general: The study found vaccine-associated CD4 TCRs spanning spike, dominant at 160-218 and 743-854.

The chain joins TRBV7-9 to TRBJ2-1, with D perhaps TRBD2 (5 bases). Here the sequenced sample was peripheral blood, taken after recovery from COVID-19. This TCR came from an adult who had recovered from COVID-19. CDR3 sequence reads: CAISRGWEQFF. The DNA for the CDR3 is TGTGCCATCTCCCGAGGGTGGGAGCAGTTCTTC.